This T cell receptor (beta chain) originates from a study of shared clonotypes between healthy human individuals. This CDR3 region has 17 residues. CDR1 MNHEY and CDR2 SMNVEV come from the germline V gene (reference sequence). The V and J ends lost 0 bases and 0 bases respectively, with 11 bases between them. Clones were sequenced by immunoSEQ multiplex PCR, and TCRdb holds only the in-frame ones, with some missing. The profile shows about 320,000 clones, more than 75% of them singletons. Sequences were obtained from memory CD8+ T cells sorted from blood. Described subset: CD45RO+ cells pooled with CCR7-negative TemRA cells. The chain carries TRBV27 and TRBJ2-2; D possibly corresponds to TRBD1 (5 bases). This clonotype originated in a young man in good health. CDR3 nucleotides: TGTGCCAGCAGTTTATCGGCAGGGCTGTCGAACACCGGGGAGCTGTTTTTT. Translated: CASSLSAGLSNTGELFF.